This TCR beta chain was identified in a study of shared clonotypes between healthy human individuals. Turning to the study itself: Every donor yielded three CD4 naive, three CD4 memory, two CD8 naive and one CD8 memory plate.

General observations from the study: Relative to memory subsets, naive subsets generally showed larger estimated richness. A handful of donors held about 5% of naive CD4 clonotypes in common.

TCRdb's table, derived via immunoSEQ multiplex PCR, lists solely in-frame clones and lacks some. The table lists 2 million to 3 million clones, 80% to 95% of them singletons. V shed 4 bases and J shed 1 base, with 13 bases lying between them. The CDR3 totals 14 residues. Looked up from germline, CDR1 is SQVTM and CDR2 is ANQGSEA. Comments on this clone: Its antigen remains unknown.

This TCR was recovered from a man aged 18 to 30 in good health. Some clones in this sample may be carry-over from other donors' samples. Source material: naive CD4+ T cells from PBMCs. The subset denotes: CD45RA+ positively selected. The chain uses TRBV29-1 and TRBJ1-1; D call uncertain. In DNA form, the CDR3 reads TGCAGCGTTGGGCGTATGGCGGCGAACACTGAAGCTTTCTTT. Amino acids: CSVGRMAANTEAFF. The full variable domain, completed using reference TRBV29-1 and TRBJ1-1, is SAVISQKPSRDICQRGTSLTIQCQVDSQVTMMFWYRQQPGQSLTLIATANQGSEATYESGFVIDKFPISRPNLTFSTLTVSNMSPEDSSIYLCSVGRMAANTEAFFGQGTRLTVV.